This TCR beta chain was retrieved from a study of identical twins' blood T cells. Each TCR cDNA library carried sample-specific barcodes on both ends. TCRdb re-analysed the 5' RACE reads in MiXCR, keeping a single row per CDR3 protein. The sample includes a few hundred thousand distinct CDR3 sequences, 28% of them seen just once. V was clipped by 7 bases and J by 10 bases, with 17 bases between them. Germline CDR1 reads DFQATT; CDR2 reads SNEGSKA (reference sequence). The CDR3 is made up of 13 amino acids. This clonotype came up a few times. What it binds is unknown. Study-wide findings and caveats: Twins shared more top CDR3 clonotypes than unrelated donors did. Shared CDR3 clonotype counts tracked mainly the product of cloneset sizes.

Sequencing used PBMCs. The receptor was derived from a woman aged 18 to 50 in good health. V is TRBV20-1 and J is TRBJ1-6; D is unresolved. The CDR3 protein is CSGLVQPGSPLHF. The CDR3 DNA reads TGCAGTGGGCTGGTCCAACCTGGGTCACCCCTCCACTTT.